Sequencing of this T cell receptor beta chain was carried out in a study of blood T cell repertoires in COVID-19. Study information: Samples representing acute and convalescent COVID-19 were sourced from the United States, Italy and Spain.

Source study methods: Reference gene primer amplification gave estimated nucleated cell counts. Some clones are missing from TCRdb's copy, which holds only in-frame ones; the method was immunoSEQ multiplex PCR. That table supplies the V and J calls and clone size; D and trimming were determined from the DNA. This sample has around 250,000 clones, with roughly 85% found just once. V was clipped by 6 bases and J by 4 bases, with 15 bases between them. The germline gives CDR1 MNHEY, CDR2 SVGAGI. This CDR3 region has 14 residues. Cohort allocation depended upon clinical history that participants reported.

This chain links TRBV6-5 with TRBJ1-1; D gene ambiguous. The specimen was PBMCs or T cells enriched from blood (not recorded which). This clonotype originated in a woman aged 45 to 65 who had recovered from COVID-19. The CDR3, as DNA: TGTGCCAGCAGCTATGAGGGTCGATTCACTGAAGCTTTCTTT. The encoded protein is CASSYEGRFTEAFF.